This T cell receptor (beta chain) was profiled in a study of response to subunit inactivated influenza vaccine. The germline CDR1 and CDR2 sequences are MNHEY and SVGEGT. After removal of 2 bases from V and 0 bases from J, the junction contained 7 bases not matched to a gene. This CDR3 is built from 18 residues. TCRdb reanalysed the RT-PCR reads using MiXCR and keeps one entry per CDR3 protein. The table lists hundreds of thousands of distinct CDR3 sequences, roughly 25% of them singletons. The rearrangement uses TRBV6-2 or TRBV6-3 and TRBJ2-1; 10 bases agree with TRBD2. The specimen comprised CD4+ T cells sorted from PBMCs, sampled more than 4 days after vaccination. This TCR came from a man aged 50 to 60 who received an inactivated influenza vaccine. The CDR3 reads CASSYISGRPSSYNEQFF. In DNA, the CDR3 is TGTGCCAGCAGTTACATTAGCGGGAGGCCGAGCTCCTACAATGAGCAGTTCTTC.